The T cell receptor beta chain under discussion was sequenced for a study of shared clonotypes between healthy human individuals. TCRdb keeps only in-frame clones here, not all; method: immunoSEQ multiplex PCR. The table lists millions of clones, roughly 96% of them singletons. The CDR3 is 13 amino acids. The germline V gene encodes CDR1 GTSNPN and CDR2 SVGIG (reference sequence). The V end lost 1 base, the J end lost 8 bases, and 12 bases lay between the germline ends. The V gene is TRBV30, the J gene TRBJ1-5, with D possibly matching TRBD1 (6 bases). This clonotype originated in a man aged 18-30 years in good health. The sample taken for sequencing was naive CD4+ T cells sorted from blood. Specified subset: CD45RA+ positively selected. For the CDR3, the DNA is TGTGCCTGGAGTGACACAGGGAGTAAGCCCCAGCATTTT. Residues: CAWSDTGSKPQHF.